Each of the 8 T cell receptor beta chains below was sequenced from the same sample in a study of CD8 T cells in Susac syndrome (dated by TCRdb to between 2019 and 2020). The library was prepared using the immunoSEQ multiplex PCR assay. RNA was extracted with the RNeasy kit and roughly 0.45 to 1 ug was reverse transcribed using random hexamers. The raw public reads went through TCRdb reprocessing: fastp at Q25, MiXCR clone calling, in-frame beta chains kept. Under each unique CDR3 protein, matching rows form one entry showing the most common genes and DNA. For this sample the table gives some 100,000 distinct CDR3 sequences, of which around 90% were detected only once. Less than 0.15% of the sample is in the top ten clones. Sequences were obtained from CD4+ T cells from PBMCs. These receptors all stem from a human donor in good health.

V gene TRBV7-6 combines with J gene TRBJ2-5; 8 bases are a match to TRBD1. The CDR3 extends over 20 amino acids. J was trimmed by 3 bases and V by 2 bases; bases with no gene match: 20. CDR1 and CDR2 (germline): SGHVS, FNYEAQ. CDR3 DNA sequence: TGTGCCAGCAGCTTATTCTCGTCAGGGGGCGTCGGGGACATGGAAGAGACCCAGTACTTC. Protein product: CASSLFSSGGVGDMEETQYF. Based on the CDR3 plus reference TRBV7-6 and TRBJ2-5, the full variable domain is GAGVSQSPRYKVTKRGQDVALRCDPISGHVSLYWYRQALGQGPEFLTYFNYEAQQDKSGLPNDRFSAERPEGSISTLTIQRTEQRDSAMYRCASSLFSSGGVGDMEETQYFGPGTRLLVL.

The chain couples TRBV7-9 to TRBJ2-5; D perhaps matches TRBD1 (6 bases). The CDR3 covers 17 residues. V was cut by 4 bases and J by 3 bases, with 21 bases left in between. CDR1 and CDR2 from the germline V gene are SEHNR and FQNEAQ (reference sequence). CDR3 DNA sequence: TGTGCCAGCAGCTCACCACCTCTCTCAGGGGTGGAAGAGACCCAGTACTTC. Translated, it gives CASSSPPLSGVEETQYF.

This chain connects TRBV25-1 to TRBJ1-1; 7 positions agree with TRBD1. CDR3 length: 17 amino acids. Germline-derived CDR1 and CDR2 are MGHDK and SYGVNS. Trimming removed 6 bases from V and 3 bases from J; junction bases left unmatched: 16. The CDR3 nucleotides read TGTGCCAGCAGCGGTTTGCGACAGGGTACGCGAGACACTGAAGCTTTCTTT. This translates into CASSGLRQGTRDTEAFF.

The chain links TRBV5-1 to TRBJ1-2, with unresolved D. The CDR3 extends over 15 amino acids. The germline V and J ends were trimmed by 4 bases and 2 bases, with 15 bases remaining between them. The germline CDR1 and CDR2 sequences are SGHRS and YFSETQ. The CDR3 coding sequence is TGCGCCAGCAGCCCTGACATTGGGGTGAACTATGGCTACACCTTC. It yields the protein CASSPDIGVNYGYTF.

The CDR3 DNA reads TGTGCCAGCAGTCACCACCCGGGGACATCGAACACCGGGGAGCTGTTTTTT. As protein: CASSHHPGTSNTGELFF. The chain couples TRBV27 to TRBJ2-2, with TRBD1 as a possible D gene (6 bases). The CDR3 spans 17 residues. CDR1 is MNHEY and CDR2 is SMNVEV in the germline V gene (reference sequence). Trimming stripped 5 bases from V and 0 bases from J, with 16 bases between.

In its sample, this clonotype was seen a few times. V and J are TRBV4-3 and TRBJ2-7; no definite D call. Germline CDR1 and CDR2: LGHNA and YSLEER. V was clipped by 1 base and J by 4 bases, with 17 bases between them. There are 16 residues in the CDR3. The CDR3 reads CASSQAEGSVGYEQYF. In nucleotides, the CDR3 is TGCGCCAGCAGCCAAGCGGAAGGCTCAGTCGGGTACGAGCAGTACTTC.

This clonotype was observed a single time. The V call is TRBV3-1, the J call TRBJ1-1; 10 nucleotides align to TRBD1. After removal of 1 base from V and 1 base from J, the junction contained 3 bases not matched to a gene. Germline V gene lookup returns CDR1 LGHDT and CDR2 YNNKEL (reference sequence). The CDR3 spans 16 residues. CDR3 protein: CASSQGQGASNTEAFF. The CDR3 DNA reads as TGTGCCAGCAGCCAAGGACAGGGGGCTTCGAACACTGAAGCTTTCTTT. Full variable domain (missing parts from reference TRBV3-1 and TRBJ1-1): DTAVSQTPKYLVTQMGNDKSIKCEQNLGHDTMYWYKQDSKKFLKIMFSYNNKELIINETVPNRFSPKSPDKAHLNLHINSLELGDSAVYFCASSQGQGASNTEAFFGQGTRLTVV.

The chain employs TRBV5-1 and TRBJ2-1; a possible D gene is TRBD2 (6 bases). The CDR3 runs to 16 residues. The germline gives CDR1 SGHRS, CDR2 YFSETQ. Trimming stripped 0 bases from V and 4 bases from J, with 14 bases between. The CDR3 nucleotides read TGCGCCAGCAGCTTGGCGGTAGCGGCGTTTTACAATGAGCAGTTCTTC. Translated: CASSLAVAAFYNEQFF.